This T cell receptor (beta chain) was observed in a study of patients and donors after allogeneic stem cell transplantation. TCRdb recomputed calls from the RT-PCR reads with MiXCR, one row per CDR3 protein. In the table there are about 960,000 distinct CDR3 sequences, under 20% of which are singletons. This clonotype turned up a few times. CDR1 and CDR2 from the germline V gene are MGHDK and SYGVNS. V lost 5 bases to trimming and J lost 2 bases, with 10 bases between them. CDR3 length: 14 amino acids. The chain is built from TRBV25-1 and TRBJ2-4, with TRBD2 as a possible D gene (6 bases). The sample consisted of blood, either unsorted or a sorted T cell fraction (not recorded which). The TCR sequence derives from a human donor who was either an allogeneic HSCT recipient or a stem cell or donor lymphocyte infusion donor (not recorded which). It is not recorded whose cells these are; they may come from a transplant donor. The CDR3 coding sequence is TGTGCCAGCAGTCAGGAGGGGCCCAAAAACATTCAGTACTTC. Residues: CASSQEGPKNIQYF.